Below, one T cell receptor (beta chain) is given with its context. Its binding antigen is unknown. Nothing much larger sits one base from this clone, and base qualities are not available. The cysteine opens and the phenylalanine closes a CDR3 of 16 amino acids. The sequence is cut down to CDR3 DNA, 48 bases in frame from base 1. Cut back by 4 bases and 7 bases, the V and J ends lie 22 bases apart. The germline V gene sets CDR1 to MNHNS and CDR2 to SASEGT. The immunoSEQ Assay, a bias-controlled multiplex PCR, was used to amplify TCRbeta CDR3 regions from genomic DNA. As for the original processing: Within the assay, amplification of reference gene primers was used to estimate how many nucleated cells each sample contained. Sequence reads were collapsed and filtered to measure the absolute abundance of every unique TCRbeta CDR3 rearrangement. For each sample, productive Simpson clonality was calculated by taking the square root of Simpson's diversity index across productive rearrangements. Not all clones reach the TCRdb copy of this immuneACCESS table, which keeps in-frame sequences only. Checked studies attribute under half of the gap to unresolved V genes and leave the rest unexplained. V and J calls plus clone size are reproduced from that table; the DNA served to infer D and trimming. For this sample the table gives fewer than 150,000 clones, of which over 75% were detected only once. The ten largest account for 3% to 4% of the sample.

This sample stems from a study of blood T cell repertoires in COVID-19 (dated by TCRdb to about 2020). A note on the overall study: Recovered participants in ImmuneRACE Cohort 3 were defined as having two consecutive negative NP/OP PCR tests, clearance from a healthcare professional, or resolution of symptoms. The collaborator samples originated in the United States, Italy and Spain and spanned the acute and convalescent phases of COVID-19. The material from the prospective study consisted of cDNA or gDNA derived from T cells, B-cell-depleted T cells, or PBMCs. Subjects who had been exposed to COVID-19, were actively infected with it, or had recovered from it provided the deeply sampled blood TCRbeta repertoires that made up the dataset. A freely available public database, intended as a resource for researchers studying the immune response to SARS-CoV-2, is where the repertoires were released. Samples came from the ongoing ImmuneRACE study (first 160 participants) plus 1,254 subjects from 6 global collaborators. The sample metadata nearly always contained a de-identified subject ID, COVID-19 status, age in years and sex. Where available, HLA class I and class II types were taken from metadata supplied by the sample provider and were not determined by assay-based typing. Overall results and qualifications from the work: The amount of clinical and demographic metadata varied by source and participant and was provided uncurated.

Participants in the prospective study were enrolled through a virtual design, were aged about 18 to 89 years, and lived in 24 United States geographic areas. In the prospective study, participants were assigned to cohorts based on the clinical history participants reported in a screening survey and a study questionnaire. Each participant in the prospective study had whole blood, serum and a nasopharyngeal or oropharyngeal swab collected by mobile phlebotomists. Prospective study participants could optionally give additional blood draws and questionnaires over an approximately two-month period. Before DNA extraction, blood samples from the prospective study were shipped at room temperature or frozen.

The chain was built from TRBV6-1 and TRBJ1-2; a confident D gene designation cannot be given. The clonotype was recovered from a man aged 50 or older in a cohort exposed to, infected with or recovered from COVID-19 (not recorded which). The sample comprised PBMCs or T cells enriched from blood (not recorded which). The nucleotides are TGTGCCAGCAGTGGGCATAATGGAGATGGTGTACGTGGCTACACCTTC. Its product reads: CASSGHNGDGVRGYTF.